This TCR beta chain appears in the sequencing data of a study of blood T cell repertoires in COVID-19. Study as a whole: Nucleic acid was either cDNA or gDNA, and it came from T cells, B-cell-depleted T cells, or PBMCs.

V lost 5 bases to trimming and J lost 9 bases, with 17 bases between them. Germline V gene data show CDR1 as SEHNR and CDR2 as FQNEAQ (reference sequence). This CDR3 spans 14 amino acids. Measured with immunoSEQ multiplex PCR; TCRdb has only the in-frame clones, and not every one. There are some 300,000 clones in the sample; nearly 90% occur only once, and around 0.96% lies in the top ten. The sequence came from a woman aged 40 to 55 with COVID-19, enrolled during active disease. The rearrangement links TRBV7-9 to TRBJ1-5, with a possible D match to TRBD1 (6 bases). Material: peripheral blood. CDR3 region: CASSQGQLEGPQHF. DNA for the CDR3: TGTGCCAGCAGCCAAGGACAGTTAGAGGGGCCCCAGCATTTT.